Presented here are 21 T cell receptor beta chains from one specimen sequenced in a study of CD8 T cells in Susac syndrome. Roughly 0.45 to 1 ug RNA was reverse transcribed with random hexamers. TCRdb analysed the immunoSEQ multiplex PCR reads with MiXCR anew, one entry per CDR3 protein. Among roughly 120,000 distinct CDR3 sequences, roughly 93% were seen once, and the ten largest hold roughly 0.31%. Sequencing was carried out using CD8+ T cells from PBMCs. Receptor source: a human donor with multiple sclerosis.

The chain recombines TRBV7-9 with TRBJ2-1; D is uncertain. Germline CDR1 reads SEHNR; CDR2 reads FQNEAQ (reference sequence). Trimming stripped 0 bases from V and 8 bases from J, with 8 bases between. The CDR3 covers 13 residues. This CDR3 is CASSLAAADEQFF. The CDR3 DNA sequence: TGTGCCAGCAGCTTAGCCGCGGCGGATGAGCAGTTCTTC.

The rearrangement joins TRBV5-1 to TRBJ2-7; D gene unclear. Germline CDR1 is SGHRS and CDR2 is YFSETQ. The V end lost 3 bases, the J end lost 2 bases, and 9 bases lay between the germline ends. This CDR3 is built from 13 residues. The CDR3 DNA sequence: TGCGCCAGCAGCTCCCCAAGTACCTACGAGCAGTACTTC. It yields the protein CASSSPSTYEQYF.

The CDR3 sequence is CASSHRAGGTEAFF. DNA of the CDR3: TGCGCCAGCAGCCACCGAGCGGGTGGCACTGAAGCTTTCTTT. This rearrangement joins TRBV4-1 to TRBJ1-1; D uncertain. CDR1 is MGHRA, CDR2 YSYEKL, per germline. V shed 3 bases and J shed 4 bases, with 12 bases lying between them. The CDR3 is 14 amino acids.

The V call is TRBV20-1, the J call TRBJ1-5, with a possible D match to TRBD1 (5 bases). Looked up from germline, CDR1 is DFQATT and CDR2 is SNEGSKA (reference sequence). The CDR3 runs 17 residues. Trimming shortened V by 6 bases and J by 2 bases, and 23 bases separated the two germline ends. CDR3 sequence (DNA): TGCAGTGCCAACATTTTGGGGCACCCGGAGGGCAATCAGCCCCAGCATTTT. Encoded protein: CSANILGHPEGNQPQHF.

This sequence joins TRBV5-4 and TRBJ2-7; possibly TRBD1 for D (6 bases). Trimming took off 5 bases at V and 5 bases at J, with 14 bases between the two ends. This CDR3 is 13 amino acids long. The V gene's germline CDR1 is SGHNT and CDR2 YYREEE (reference sequence). CDR3 loop: CASRHPQGDEQYF. In DNA form, the CDR3 reads TGTGCCAGCAGACACCCACAGGGAGACGAGCAGTACTTC.

V usage is TRBV12-3 or TRBV12-4 and J usage is TRBJ2-2; 8 positions match TRBD2. CDR3 size: 17 residues. J was trimmed by 4 bases and V by 6 bases; bases with no gene match: 13. The CDR3 DNA reads TGTGCCAGCAGGGGGCTGTGGCGGGGGGCTGCCACCGGGGAGCTGTTTTTT. It codes for CASRGLWRGAATGELFF.

CDR3 region: CASSGLAGTGELFF. For the CDR3, the DNA is TGTGCCAGCAGCGGACTAGCGGGCACCGGGGAGCTGTTTTTT. This chain links TRBV12-3 or TRBV12-4 with TRBJ2-2; 11 nucleotides match TRBD2. This CDR3 region has 14 residues. The junction had 1 base not matched to a gene; V was cut back by 6 bases and J by 4 bases.

The chain has TRBV28 and TRBJ2-5; 7 bases are a match to TRBD1. This CDR3 region has 15 residues. With 3 bases clipped from V and 1 base from J, the junction kept 5 bases outside the gene matches. Germline CDR1 and CDR2: MDHEN and SYDVKM. The CDR3 region is CASSFFQGVQETQYF. In DNA form, the CDR3 reads TGTGCCAGCAGTTTTTTTCAGGGGGTCCAAGAGACCCAGTACTTC.

The chain employs TRBV6-5 and TRBJ1-4, with 7 bases fitting TRBD1. Per germline, CDR1 MNHEY and CDR2 SVGAGI. The V and J ends lost 0 bases and 6 bases, in that order; junction bases with no gene match: 7. The CDR3 contains 16 residues. The CDR3 coding sequence is TGTGCCAGCAGTTACTCGTACAAGGGGACAGATGAAAAACTGTTTTTT. Encoded protein: CASSYSYKGTDEKLFF.

This clonotype was seen only once. The V call is TRBV27, the J call TRBJ2-1, with D perhaps matching TRBD1 or TRBD2 (5 bases each). Trimming took off 4 bases at V and 10 bases at J, with 8 bases between the two ends. The CDR3 length is 11 residues. Germline CDR1 MNHEY, CDR2 SMNVEV (reference sequence). The DNA of the CDR3 is TGTGCCAGCAGTTGGGGGTTGGAGCAGTTCTTC. It is translated as CASSWGLEQFF.

V usage is TRBV6-5 and J usage is TRBJ1-1; D gene uncertain. CDR3 length: 11 amino acids. CDR1 is MNHEY, CDR2 SVGAGI, per germline. The V and J ends lost 6 bases and 2 bases respectively, with 4 bases between them. The CDR3 DNA sequence: TGTGCCAGCAGAATTAACACTGAAGCTTTCTTT. Amino acids: CASRINTEAFF.

The chain joins TRBV7-9 to TRBJ2-1; D is uncertain. The V and J ends lost 0 bases and 3 bases respectively, with 3 bases between them. This CDR3 has 13 amino acids. Germline values: CDR1 SEHNR, CDR2 FQNEAQ (reference sequence). DNA of the CDR3: TGTGCCAGCAGCTTAGCGGACTACAATGAGCAGTTCTTC. Translated, it gives CASSLADYNEQFF.

The rearrangement uses TRBV20-1 and TRBJ2-7; D is unclear. The V and J ends lost 0 bases and 1 base respectively, with 7 bases between them. Germline-derived CDR1 and CDR2 are DFQATT and SNEGSKA (reference sequence). The CDR3 contains 13 residues. CDR3 protein: CSARDKESYEQYV. The CDR3 coding sequence is TGCAGTGCTAGAGATAAGGAGTCCTACGAGCAGTACGTC.

The chain uses TRBV3-1 and TRBJ1-5; D is ambiguous. The germline V and J ends were trimmed by 0 bases and 5 bases, with 5 bases remaining between them. Germline values: CDR1 LGHDT, CDR2 YNNKEL (reference sequence). The CDR3 covers 13 residues. The CDR3 region is CASSQDIDQPQHF. In DNA form, the CDR3 reads TGTGCCAGCAGCCAAGATATAGATCAGCCCCAGCATTTT. The variable domain in full, with the rest retrieved from reference TRBV3-1 and TRBJ1-5, is DTAVSQTPKYLVTQMGNDKSIKCEQNLGHDTMYWYKQDSKKFLKIMFSYNNKELIINETVPNRFSPKSPDKAHLNLHINSLELGDSAVYFCASSQDIDQPQHFGDGTRLSIL.

This chain uses TRBV9 with TRBJ2-4, with D perhaps TRBD1 (7 bases). Trimming pared 3 bases from V and 0 bases from J, leaving 13 bases between. This CDR3 spans 16 amino acids. CDR1 SGDLS and CDR2 YYNGEE come from the germline V gene. The CDR3: CASSADRTIAKNIQYF. The CDR3 region has the DNA TGTGCCAGCAGCGCGGACAGGACTATAGCCAAAAACATTCAGTACTTC.

The chain combines TRBV12-3 or TRBV12-4 with TRBJ2-3, with 8 bases matching TRBD2. This CDR3 region has 14 residues. With 7 bases clipped from V and 2 bases from J, the junction kept 5 bases outside the gene matches. The CDR3 protein is CASIPGGTTDTQYF. CDR3 coding DNA: TGTGCCAGCATCCCGGGGGGGACCACAGATACGCAGTATTTT.

This rearrangement joins TRBV13 to TRBJ2-5; 7 positions agree with TRBD1. With 2 bases clipped from V and 5 bases from J, the junction kept 5 bases outside the gene matches. The CDR3 loop spans 14 amino acids. CDR1 and CDR2 from the germline V gene are PRHDT and FYEKMQ (reference sequence). CDR3 DNA sequence: TGTGCCAGCAGCTTACAGGGGGATGGGGAGACCCAGTACTTC. As protein: CASSLQGDGETQYF.

The chain couples TRBV7-6 to TRBJ1-1, with 7 nucleotides matching TRBD1. This CDR3 region has 14 residues. The J segment lost 1 base and the V segment lost 5 bases, leaving 4 bases of the junction unmatched. Germline V CDR1 and CDR2: SGHVS, FNYEAQ. CDR3 bases: TGTGCCAGCAGCATAGGGACAGAGAACACTGAAGCTTTCTTT. It encodes CASSIGTENTEAFF.

The chain has TRBV7-9 and TRBJ2-1, with TRBD2 as a possible D gene (6 bases). The V gene's germline CDR1 is SEHNR and CDR2 FQNEAQ (reference sequence). Trimming pared 5 bases from V and 5 bases from J, leaving 16 bases between. The CDR3 is 15 residues long. Here the CDR3 reads CASSGGTQIDNEQFF. The CDR3 nucleotides read TGTGCCAGCAGCGGCGGGACTCAAATAGACAATGAGCAGTTCTTC.

The rearrangement uses TRBV15 and TRBJ2-7, with D perhaps TRBD2 (6 bases). Germline V CDR1 and CDR2: LNHNV, YYDKDF (reference sequence). V gave up 0 bases and J gave up 3 bases, with 9 bases separating them. The length of the CDR3 is 14 residues. This CDR3 is CATSRDHGSYEQYV. The CDR3, as DNA: TGTGCCACCAGCAGAGATCACGGGAGCTACGAGCAGTACGTC.

This chain uses TRBV14 with TRBJ2-7; TRBD1 is a possible D gene (6 bases). CDR1 is SGHDN, CDR2 FVKESK, per germline. The ends were cut back, 2 bases at V and 4 bases at J, with 9 bases in the middle. CDR3 size: 13 residues. The CDR3 loop is CASSQFRGYEQYF. CDR3 DNA sequence: TGTGCCAGCAGCCAATTCAGGGGTTACGAGCAGTACTTC.